Presented here are 13 T cell receptor beta chains from one specimen sequenced in a study of control samples from healthy donors and cancer patients. Profiled with immunoSEQ multiplex PCR; TCRdb holds only in-frame clones, not every one. The sample lists roughly 41,000 clones, around 94% occurring once. The sample consisted of blood. These receptors came from a man in his 60s in good health.

CDR3 protein: CASSTGGDTQYF. CDR3 DNA: TGTGCCAGTAGTACGGGGGGGGATACGCAGTATTTT. This chain joins TRBV19 and TRBJ2-3, with TRBD2 identical over 8 bases. The CDR3 has 12 amino acids. Per germline, CDR1 LNHDA and CDR2 SQIVND (reference sequence). J was trimmed by 6 bases and V by 4 bases; bases with no gene match: 0.

The chain links TRBV29-1 to TRBJ2-1, with a possible D match to TRBD2 (6 bases). The germline gives CDR1 SQVTM, CDR2 ANQGSEA. The CDR3 totals 14 residues. The germline V and J ends were trimmed by 8 bases and 9 bases, with 23 bases remaining between them. CDR3 bases: TGCAGCAATCGGGGGAGTTCGGACTTTGGTGAGCAGTTCTTC. It is translated as CSNRGSSDFGEQFF.

This clone was seen once. V is TRBV14 and J is TRBJ2-7, with 14 positions matching TRBD2. Germline CDR1 and CDR2: SGHDN and FVKESK. The CDR3 has 19 residues. The V gene end was trimmed by 4 bases and the J gene end by 6 bases; junction bases not matched to a gene: 17. CDR3 coding DNA: TGTGCCAGCAGCCGGGGACTAGCGGGAGTAGTACGGGGAACCTCCGAGCAGTACTTC. Its translation is CASSRGLAGVVRGTSEQYF.

The rearrangement links TRBV18 to TRBJ1-4; 7 bases fit TRBD1. This CDR3 comprises 14 residues. Looked up from germline, CDR1 is KGHSH and CDR2 is LQKENI. J was trimmed by 6 bases and V by 4 bases; bases with no gene match: 5. DNA of the CDR3: TGTGCCAGCTCACGTTGGGACAGTGATGAAAAACTGTTTTTT. Its translation is CASSRWDSDEKLFF.

For the CDR3, the DNA is TGTGCCAGCAGACTTAATGCAAATTCACCCCTCCACTTT. Amino acid sequence: CASRLNANSPLHF. The chain uses TRBV16 and TRBJ1-6; D unresolved. In germline, CDR1 is KGHSY, CDR2 FQNENV. This CDR3 has 13 amino acids. Trimming took 6 bases from V and 7 from J, leaving 10 bases between them.

This clone came up once. This chain uses TRBV18 with TRBJ2-1, with a weak D call TRBD1 (5 bases). Germline V gives CDR1 KGHSH, CDR2 LQKENI. V was shortened by 6 bases and J by 1 base, with 13 bases between the two germline ends. This CDR3 has 15 residues. The CDR3 nucleotides read TGTGCCAGCTCGTACGACCAGGGTTCCTACAATGAGCAGTTCTTC. It encodes CASSYDQGSYNEQFF. Full variable domain (remainder filled in from reference TRBV18 and TRBJ2-1): NAGVMQNPRHLVRRRGQEARLRCSPMKGHSHVYWYRQLPEEGLKFMVYLQKENIIDESGMPKERFSAEFPKEGPSILRIQQVVRGDSAAYFCASSYDQGSYNEQFFGPGTRLTVL.

V usage is TRBV2 and J usage is TRBJ2-3; D is tentatively TRBD1 or TRBD2 (5 bases each). Trimming removed 3 bases from V and 1 base from J, with 11 bases in between. The CDR3 sequence is 15 residues long. In germline, CDR1 is SNHLY, CDR2 FYNNEI. CDR3 nucleotides: TGTGCCAGCAGTGACAGGGCGGGCCGCACAGATACGCAGTATTTT. Amino acid sequence: CASSDRAGRTDTQYF.

This clone was counted a single time. A much larger clonotype is one base distant, so this may be a read error. The chain has TRBV9 and TRBJ2-7, with no clear D. The CDR3 is made up of 13 amino acids. Trimming took 0 bases from V and 3 from J, leaving 7 bases between them. The germline CDR1 and CDR2 sequences are SGDLS and YYNGEE. The CDR3 region is CASSVDGYYEQYF. The CDR3 DNA is TGTGCCAGCAGCGTAGACGGGTACTACGAGCAGTACTTC.

The chain carries TRBV30 and TRBJ2-2; D gene unclear. V was trimmed by 7 bases and J by 6 bases, leaving 9 bases between them. Per the germline V gene, CDR1 is GTSNPN and CDR2 is SVGIG (reference sequence). CDR3 length equals 11 residues. CDR3 residues: CASNKPGELFF. CDR3 nucleotide sequence: TGTGCCTCCAACAAACCCGGGGAGCTGTTTTTT.

The chain carries TRBV5-1 and TRBJ2-1, with TRBD1 matching 8 bases. The CDR3 is 15 amino acids. V shed 0 bases, J shed 9 bases, and the junction held 8 bases outside the gene matches. CDR1 is SGHRS and CDR2 is YFSETQ in the germline V gene. DNA of the CDR3: TGCGCCAGCAGCTTGGAGGACAGGGTATTTAGTGAGCAGTTCTTC. Protein: CASSLEDRVFSEQFF.

The V gene is TRBV11-2, the J gene TRBJ2-2; 14 bases match TRBD2. Germline CDR1 and CDR2: SGHAT and FQNNGV. V shed 1 base, J shed 5 bases, and the junction held 3 bases outside the gene matches. CDR3 size: 17 residues. The CDR3 DNA sequence: TGTGCCAGCAGCTTAGCGGGACTAGCGGGAGTTACCGGGGAGCTGTTTTTT. It codes for CASSLAGLAGVTGELFF.

The V call is TRBV7-2, the J call TRBJ2-3; 7 bases map to TRBD2. The CDR3 length is 15 residues. Germline assignment: CDR1 SGHTA and CDR2 FQGNSA. J gave up 4 bases and V 3 bases, and 7 bases lay outside the gene matches. CDR3 in DNA: TGTGCCAGCAGCTTGGCACCGGGGGGAGCAGATACGCAGTATTTT. Its translation is CASSLAPGGADTQYF. Using reference TRBV7-2 and TRBJ2-3 for the parts outside the CDR3, the full variable domain is GAGVSQSPSNKVTEKGKDVELRCDPISGHTALYWYRQSLGQGLEFLIYFQGNSAPDKSGLPSDRFSAERTGGSVSTLTIQRTQQEDSAVYLCASSLAPGGADTQYFGPGTRLTVL.

The CDR3: CASSLTANTEAFF. The CDR3 DNA reads as TGTGCCAGCAGTTTAACGGCGAACACTGAAGCTTTCTTT. The rearrangement joins TRBV12-3 or TRBV12-4 to TRBJ1-1; unclear D gene. The CDR3 is 13 amino acids. V lost 2 bases to trimming and J lost 1 base, with 5 bases between them.